This entry concerns a single TCR beta chain. The sample is drawn from a study of identical twins. A universal primer binding site was introduced by template switching. The final cDNA contained unique molecular identifiers. TCRdb called the 5' RACE reads again in MiXCR, with one record for every CDR3 protein. The top ten hold roughly 13% of the sample, which has some 730,000 distinct CDR3 sequences, around a sixth seen once. V lost 2 bases, J lost 3 bases, and 5 bases lay in between. Germline V gene lookup returns CDR1 GTSNPN and CDR2 SVGIG (reference sequence). The CDR3 runs to 12 residues. The sample was also linked to a second study, of T cells expressing NK-cell markers. Turning to that study: The study sequenced eight donors, seven HCMV-seropositive and one seronegative.

Sample: PBMCs. V gene TRBV30 combines with J gene TRBJ1-5, with no clear D. The receptor was derived from a woman in her late teens or twenties in good health. The CDR3: CAWSLDNQPQHF. Written as DNA, the CDR3 is TGTGCCTGGAGTTTGGACAATCAGCCCCAGCATTTT.